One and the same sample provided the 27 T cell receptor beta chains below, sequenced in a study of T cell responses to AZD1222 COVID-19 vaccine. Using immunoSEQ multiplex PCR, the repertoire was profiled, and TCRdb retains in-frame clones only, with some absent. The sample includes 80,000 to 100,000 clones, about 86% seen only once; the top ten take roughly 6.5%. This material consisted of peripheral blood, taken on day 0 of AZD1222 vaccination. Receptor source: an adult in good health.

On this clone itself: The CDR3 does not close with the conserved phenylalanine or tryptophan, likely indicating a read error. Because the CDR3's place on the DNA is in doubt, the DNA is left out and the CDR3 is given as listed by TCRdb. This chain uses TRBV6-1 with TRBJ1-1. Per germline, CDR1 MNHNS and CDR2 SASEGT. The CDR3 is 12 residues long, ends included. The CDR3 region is CASSEDITPFTL.

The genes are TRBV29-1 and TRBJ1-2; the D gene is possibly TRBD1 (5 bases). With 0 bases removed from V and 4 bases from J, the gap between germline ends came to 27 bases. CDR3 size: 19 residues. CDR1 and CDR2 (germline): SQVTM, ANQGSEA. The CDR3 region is CSVEDPGRRSRSLTYGYTF. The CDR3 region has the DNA TGCAGCGTTGAAGACCCGGGACGCCGGTCTCGTTCCCTCACCTATGGCTACACCTTC.

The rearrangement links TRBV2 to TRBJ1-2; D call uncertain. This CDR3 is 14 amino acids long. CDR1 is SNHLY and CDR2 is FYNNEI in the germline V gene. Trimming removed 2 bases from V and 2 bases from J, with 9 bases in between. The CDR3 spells CASSELAENYGYTF. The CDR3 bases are TGTGCCAGCAGTGAATTAGCAGAAAACTATGGCTACACCTTC. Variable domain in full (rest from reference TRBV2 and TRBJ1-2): EPEVTQTPSHQVTQMGQEVILRCVPISNHLYFYWYRQILGQKVEFLVSFYNNEISEKSEIFDDQFSVERPDGSNFTLKIRSTKLEDSAMYFCASSELAENYGYTFGSGTRLTVV.

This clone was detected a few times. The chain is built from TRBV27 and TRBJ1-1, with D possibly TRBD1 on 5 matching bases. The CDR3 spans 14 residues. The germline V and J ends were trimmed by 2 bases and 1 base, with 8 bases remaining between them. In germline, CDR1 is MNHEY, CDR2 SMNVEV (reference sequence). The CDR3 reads CASSLGHPNTEAFF. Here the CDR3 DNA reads TGTGCCAGCAGTTTAGGACACCCGAACACTGAAGCTTTCTTT.

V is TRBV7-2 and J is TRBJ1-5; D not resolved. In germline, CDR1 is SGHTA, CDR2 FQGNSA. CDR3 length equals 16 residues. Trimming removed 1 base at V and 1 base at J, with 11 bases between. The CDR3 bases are TGTGCCAGCAGCTTAGGAACAGTATGGAGCAATCAGCCCCAGCATTTT. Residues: CASSLGTVWSNQPQHF.

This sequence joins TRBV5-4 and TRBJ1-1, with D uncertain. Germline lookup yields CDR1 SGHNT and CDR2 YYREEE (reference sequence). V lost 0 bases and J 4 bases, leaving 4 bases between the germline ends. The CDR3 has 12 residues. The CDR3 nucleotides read TGTGCCAGCAGCTTGGGACTCACTGAAGCTTTCTTT. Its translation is CASSLGLTEAFF.

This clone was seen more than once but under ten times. CDR3 protein: CASSYLSGTDNEQFF. CDR3 DNA sequence: TGTGCCAGCAGCTACTTAAGCGGGACAGACAATGAGCAGTTCTTC. The chain employs TRBV7-9 and TRBJ2-1; D possibly matches TRBD1 or TRBD2 (7 bases each). Germline V gene lookup returns CDR1 SEHNR and CDR2 FQNEAQ (reference sequence). The V end lost 4 bases, the J end lost 5 bases, and 15 bases lay between the germline ends. The CDR3 totals 15 residues.

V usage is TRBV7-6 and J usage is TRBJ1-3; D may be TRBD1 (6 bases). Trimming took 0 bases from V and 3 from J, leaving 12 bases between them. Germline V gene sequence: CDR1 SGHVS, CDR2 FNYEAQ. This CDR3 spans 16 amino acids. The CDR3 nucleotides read TGTGCCAGCAGCTTAGCTACAGGGTTCTATGGAAACACCATATATTTT. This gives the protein CASSLATGFYGNTIYF. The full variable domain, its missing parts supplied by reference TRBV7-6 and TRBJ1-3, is GAGVSQSPRYKVTKRGQDVALRCDPISGHVSLYWYRQALGQGPEFLTYFNYEAQQDKSGLPNDRFSAERPEGSISTLTIQRTEQRDSAMYRCASSLATGFYGNTIYFGEGSWLTVV.

CDR3 in DNA: TGTGCCAGCAGCCCGAGAGAACGCGAAAAACTGTTTTTT. Amino acid sequence: CASSPREREKLFF. V and J are TRBV3-1 (or the pseudogene TRBV3-2) and TRBJ1-4; no definite D call. CDR1 and CDR2 from the germline V gene are LGHDT and YNNKEL (reference sequence). Deletions cut 4 bases from V and 8 bases from J, with 11 bases between. The CDR3 is 13 residues long.

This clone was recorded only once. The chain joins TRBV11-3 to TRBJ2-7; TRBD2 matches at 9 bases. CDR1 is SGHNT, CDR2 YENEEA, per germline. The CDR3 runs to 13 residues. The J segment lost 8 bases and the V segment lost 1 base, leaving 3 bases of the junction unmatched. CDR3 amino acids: CASSLGGLAQQYF. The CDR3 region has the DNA TGTGCCAGCAGCTTAGGGGGACTAGCCCAGCAGTACTTC. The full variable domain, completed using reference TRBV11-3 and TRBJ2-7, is EAGVVQSPRYKIIEKKQPVAFWCNPISGHNTLYWYLQNLGQGPELLIRYENEEAVDDSQLPKDRFSAERLKGVDSTLKIQPAELGDSAVYLCASSLGGLAQQYFGPGTRLTVT.

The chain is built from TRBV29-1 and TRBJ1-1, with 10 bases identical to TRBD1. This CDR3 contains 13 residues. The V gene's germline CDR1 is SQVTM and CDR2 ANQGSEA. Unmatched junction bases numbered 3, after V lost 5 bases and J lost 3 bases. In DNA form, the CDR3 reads TGCAGCGTTTGGGACAGGGGATACACTGAAGCTTTCTTT. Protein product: CSVWDRGYTEAFF.

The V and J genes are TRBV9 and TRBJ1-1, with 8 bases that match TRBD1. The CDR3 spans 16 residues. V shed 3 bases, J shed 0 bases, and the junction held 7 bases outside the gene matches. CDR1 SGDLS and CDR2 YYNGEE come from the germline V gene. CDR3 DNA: TGTGCCAGCAGCGCCGGGACAGGATACTTGAACACTGAAGCTTTCTTT. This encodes CASSAGTGYLNTEAFF.

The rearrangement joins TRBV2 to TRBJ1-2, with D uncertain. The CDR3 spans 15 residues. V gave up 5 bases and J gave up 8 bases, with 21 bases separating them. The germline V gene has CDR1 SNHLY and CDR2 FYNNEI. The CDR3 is CASSLTNSRLSGYTF. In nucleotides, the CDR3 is TGTGCCAGCAGTTTAACTAACAGTAGGTTATCGGGCTACACCTTC.

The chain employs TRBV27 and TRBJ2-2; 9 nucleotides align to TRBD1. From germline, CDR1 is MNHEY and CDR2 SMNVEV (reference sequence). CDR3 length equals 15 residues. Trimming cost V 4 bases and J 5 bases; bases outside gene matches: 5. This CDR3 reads CASSSGQGRTGELFF. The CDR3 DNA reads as TGTGCCAGCAGTTCCGGACAGGGGCGAACCGGGGAGCTGTTTTTT.

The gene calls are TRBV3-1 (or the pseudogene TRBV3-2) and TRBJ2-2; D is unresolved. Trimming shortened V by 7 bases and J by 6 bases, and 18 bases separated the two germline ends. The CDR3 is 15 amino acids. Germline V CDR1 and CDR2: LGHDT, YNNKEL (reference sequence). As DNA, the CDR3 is TGTGCCAGCAAACTCGACCCTGCTTCCGCCGGGGAGCTGTTTTTT. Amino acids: CASKLDPASAGELFF.

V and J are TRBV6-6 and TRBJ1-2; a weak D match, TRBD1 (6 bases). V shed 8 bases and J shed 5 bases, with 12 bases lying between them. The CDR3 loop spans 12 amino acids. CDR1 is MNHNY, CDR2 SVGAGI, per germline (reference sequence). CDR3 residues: CASEGGWYGYTF. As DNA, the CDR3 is TGTGCCAGCGAGGGGGGTTGGTATGGCTACACCTTC.

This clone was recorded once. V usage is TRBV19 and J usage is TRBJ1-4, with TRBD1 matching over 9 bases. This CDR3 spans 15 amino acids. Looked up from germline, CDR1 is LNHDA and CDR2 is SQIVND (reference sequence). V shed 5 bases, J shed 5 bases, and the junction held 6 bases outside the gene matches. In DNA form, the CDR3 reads TGTGCCAGTAGTGTCTCCGGGACAGGGAATGAAAAACTGTTTTTT. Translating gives CASSVSGTGNEKLFF.

The CDR3 sequence is CASSLHRVRDRGFGELFF. In nucleotides, the CDR3 is TGTGCCAGCAGCCTACACCGCGTAAGGGACAGGGGATTCGGGGAGCTGTTTTTT. The rearrangement uses TRBV11-3 and TRBJ2-2, with 10 bases aligning to TRBD1. The CDR3 sequence is 18 residues long. CDR1 is SGHNT and CDR2 is YENEEA in the germline V gene. With 5 bases clipped from V and 7 bases from J, the junction kept 16 bases outside the gene matches.

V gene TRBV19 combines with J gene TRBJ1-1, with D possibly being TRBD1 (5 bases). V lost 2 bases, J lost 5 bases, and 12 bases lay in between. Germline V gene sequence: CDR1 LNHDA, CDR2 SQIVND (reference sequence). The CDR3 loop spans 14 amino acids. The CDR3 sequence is CASSIWGLETEAFF. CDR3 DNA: TGTGCCAGTAGTATATGGGGACTCGAGACTGAAGCTTTCTTT.

CDR3 protein: CASRLSLAGAYEQYF. The CDR3, as DNA: TGTGCAAGTCGCTTATCCCTAGCGGGAGCCTACGAGCAGTACTTC. V gene TRBV12-2 combines with J gene TRBJ2-7; the listed D gene, TRBD2, was not tested against the DNA. TRBV12-2 is a known pseudogene. The CDR3 runs 15 residues.

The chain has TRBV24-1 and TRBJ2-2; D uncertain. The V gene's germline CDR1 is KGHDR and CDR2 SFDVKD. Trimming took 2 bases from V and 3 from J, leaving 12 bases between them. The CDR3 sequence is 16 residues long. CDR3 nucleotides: TGTGCCACCAGTGATTCAGACACTCGGGACACCGGGGAGCTGTTTTTT. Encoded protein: CATSDSDTRDTGELFF.

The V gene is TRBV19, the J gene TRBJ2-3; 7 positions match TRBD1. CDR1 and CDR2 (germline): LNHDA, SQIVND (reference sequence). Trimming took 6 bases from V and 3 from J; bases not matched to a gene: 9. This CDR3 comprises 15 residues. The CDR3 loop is CASSKRGTATDTQYF. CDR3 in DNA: TGTGCCAGTAGCAAGAGGGGGACAGCAACAGATACGCAGTATTTT.

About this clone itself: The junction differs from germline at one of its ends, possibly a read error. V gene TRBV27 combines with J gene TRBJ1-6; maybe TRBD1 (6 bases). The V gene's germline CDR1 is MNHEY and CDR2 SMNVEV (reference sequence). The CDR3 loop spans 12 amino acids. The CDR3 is CASSPGSGALNF. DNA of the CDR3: TGTGCCAGCAGTCCTGGGTCAGGGGCCCTCAACTTT.

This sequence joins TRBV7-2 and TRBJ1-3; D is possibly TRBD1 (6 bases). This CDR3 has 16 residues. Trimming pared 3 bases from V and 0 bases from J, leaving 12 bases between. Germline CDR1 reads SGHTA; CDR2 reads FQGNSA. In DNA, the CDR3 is TGTGCCAGCAGCTTCCAGGGGTCCACCTCTGGAAACACCATATATTTT. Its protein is CASSFQGSTSGNTIYF.

Written as DNA, the CDR3 is TGTGCCAGTAGGGGGCAGCAGTTGGAGCAGTACTTC. Protein product: CASRGQQLEQYF. The chain recombines TRBV19 with TRBJ2-7, with D possibly matching TRBD1 (5 bases). V lost 6 bases and J 7 bases, leaving 13 bases between the germline ends. This CDR3 is built from 12 residues. The germline V gene has CDR1 LNHDA and CDR2 SQIVND (reference sequence).

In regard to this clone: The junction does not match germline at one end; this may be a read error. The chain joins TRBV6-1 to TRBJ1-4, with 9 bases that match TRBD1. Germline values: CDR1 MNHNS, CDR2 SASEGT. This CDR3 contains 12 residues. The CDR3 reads CASSEPGQGWCF. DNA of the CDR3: TGTGCCAGCAGTGAACCGGGACAGGGCTGGTGTTTT.

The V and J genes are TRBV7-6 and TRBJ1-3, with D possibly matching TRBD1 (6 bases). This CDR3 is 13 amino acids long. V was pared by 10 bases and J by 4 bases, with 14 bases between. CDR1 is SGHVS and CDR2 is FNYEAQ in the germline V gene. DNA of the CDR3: TGTGCCACCGGACAGACGGAAGGAAACACCATATATTTT. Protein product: CATGQTEGNTIYF.